The 20 T cell receptor beta chains in this list originate from one sample, sequenced in a study of human T cells and chemical hapten exposure. TCRdb analysed the RACE reads with MiXCR anew, one entry per CDR3 protein. Of about 40,000 distinct CDR3 sequences listed, approximately 3.5% were seen once; the top ten hold about 6.2%. The time point here: patch test 2, 6 weeks after DPC sensitization. Treatment in this sample: therapeutic diphenylcyclopropenone sensitization with weekly scalp DPC. Sequenced here: whole blood, sampled in connection with sensitization to the hapten diphenylcyclopropenone (DPC). The origin of the receptors is a man aged 40-49 years with alopecia areata. Some clones in this sample may be carry-over from other donors' samples.

This clonotype came up many times. V gene TRBV30 combines with J gene TRBJ2-2; 8 positions agree with TRBD2. CDR3 length: 15 residues. J was trimmed by 7 bases and V by 0 bases; bases with no gene match: 7. Germline V CDR1 and CDR2: GTSNPN, SVGIG (reference sequence). CDR3 DNA sequence: TGTGCCTGGAGTGTGAGGGCTAGCGGGCACGGGGAGCTGTTTTTT. It encodes CAWSVRASGHGELFF.

This clonotype was detected ten times or more. The chain joins TRBV28 to TRBJ1-5; tentative D call: TRBD1 (5 bases). V lost 2 bases and J 2 bases, leaving 19 bases between the germline ends. Germline assignment: CDR1 MDHEN and CDR2 SYDVKM. The CDR3 runs to 18 residues. The CDR3 region is CASSLPSSRRGGNQPQHF. The DNA of the CDR3 is TGTGCCAGCAGTTTACCCAGTTCGAGAAGGGGAGGCAATCAGCCCCAGCATTTT.

In this sample, this clonotype turned up a few times. The chain recombines TRBV20-1 with TRBJ1-3; 9 bases map to TRBD1. Germline V gene sequence: CDR1 DFQATT, CDR2 SNEGSKA (reference sequence). The V segment lost 6 bases and the J segment 3 bases; nucleotides outside the gene matches: 3. The CDR3 loop spans 13 amino acids. The chain's CDR3 is CSAWTGVGNTIYF. The CDR3 region has the DNA TGCAGTGCCTGGACAGGGGTTGGAAACACCATATATTTT.

This clonotype has ten or more counts. The chain couples TRBV5-4 to TRBJ2-7; 10 positions agree with TRBD2. The germline CDR1 and CDR2 sequences are SGHNT and YYREEE (reference sequence). J lost 5 bases, V lost 4 bases, and 9 bases had no gene match. This CDR3 region has 15 residues. The CDR3 region is CASSAPLAGVNEQYF. DNA of the CDR3: TGTGCCAGCAGCGCACCCCTAGCGGGAGTCAACGAGCAGTACTTC.

This clonotype was observed many times. V and J are TRBV20-1 and TRBJ2-7, with unresolved D. From germline, CDR1 is DFQATT and CDR2 SNEGSKA (reference sequence). This CDR3 comprises 13 residues. Trimming took 0 bases from V and 2 from J, leaving 8 bases between them. The CDR3 sequence is CSARDQTAYEQYF. In DNA, the CDR3 is TGCAGTGCTAGAGATCAAACAGCCTACGAGCAGTACTTC.

This clonotype was detected a few times. V gene TRBV7-2 combines with J gene TRBJ2-1, with 9 positions matching TRBD2. CDR1 is SGHTA and CDR2 is FQGNSA in the germline V gene. The CDR3 contains 15 residues. With 3 bases clipped from V and 3 bases from J, the junction kept 3 bases outside the gene matches. The CDR3 reads CASSLWTSDYNEQFF. In nucleotides, the CDR3 is TGTGCCAGCAGCTTGTGGACTAGCGACTACAATGAGCAGTTCTTC.

This clonotype has a count of ten or more. The genes are TRBV12-3 or TRBV12-4 and TRBJ1-5; D unclear. V lost 1 base to trimming and J lost 6 bases, with 13 bases between them. The CDR3 totals 15 residues. CDR3 in amino acids: CASSLETRTVQPQHF. Here the CDR3 DNA reads TGTGCCAGCAGTTTAGAAACACGGACGGTTCAGCCCCAGCATTTT.

In its sample, this clonotype was seen many times. The rearrangement joins TRBV7-9 to TRBJ1-4; D possibly corresponds to TRBD1 (5 bases). CDR3 size: 17 residues. Per germline, CDR1 SEHNR and CDR2 FQNEAQ (reference sequence). Trimming took 5 bases from V and 0 from J, leaving 16 bases between them. Here the CDR3 reads CASSIATATTTNEKLFF. The CDR3 DNA follows: TGTGCCAGCAGCATTGCGACAGCCACTACAACTAATGAAAAACTGTTTTTT. The full variable domain, rest sourced from reference TRBV7-9 and TRBJ1-4, is DTGVSQNPRHKITKRGQNVTFRCDPISEHNRLYWYRQTLGQGPEFLTYFQNEAQLEKSRLLSDRFSAERPKGSFSTLEIQRTEQGDSAMYLCASSIATATTTNEKLFFGSGTQLSVL.

There are a few counts of this clonotype. The chain is built from TRBV28 and TRBJ1-4, with D tentatively TRBD1 (5 bases). CDR1 is MDHEN and CDR2 is SYDVKM in the germline V gene. The germline V and J ends were trimmed by 4 bases and 6 bases, with 12 bases remaining between them. The CDR3 is 14 residues long. CDR3 sequence reads: CASSSGPGHEKLFF. CDR3 DNA sequence: TGTGCCAGCAGTTCGGGGCCGGGGCATGAAAAACTGTTTTTT.

Only a few counts were recorded for this clonotype. CDR3 protein: CASSLTGVTDTQYF. CDR3 coding DNA: TGTGCCAGCAGCTTGACAGGGGTTACAGATACGCAGTATTTT. J is TRBJ2-3 and V is TRBV5-4; 7 bases line up with TRBD1. Trimming at V came to 1 base and at J to 3 bases, leaving 2 bases not matched to a gene. CDR1 and CDR2 (germline): SGHNT, YYREEE (reference sequence). The CDR3 sequence is 14 residues long.

This clonotype was recorded at least ten times. The J gene is TRBJ1-1, the V gene TRBV7-9; unclear D gene. V lost 5 bases and J 2 bases, leaving 0 bases between the germline ends. This CDR3 has 10 amino acids. CDR1 SEHNR and CDR2 FQNEAQ come from the germline V gene (reference sequence). CDR3 loop: CASSNTEAFF. The DNA for the CDR3 is TGTGCCAGCAGCAACACTGAAGCTTTCTTT.

This clonotype was observed at least ten times. The chain couples TRBV12-3 or TRBV12-4 to TRBJ2-7; 14 bases match TRBD2. The CDR3 is 16 amino acids. Losses at the gene ends were 3 bases for V and 2 bases for J; bases not matched to a gene: 3. The CDR3 DNA is TGTGCCAGCAGTTTTAGGGGACTAGCGGGAGCCTACGAGCAGTACTTC. As protein: CASSFRGLAGAYEQYF.

This clonotype was found many times. V gene TRBV28 combines with J gene TRBJ2-7; TRBD2 agrees at 12 bases. Germline CDR1 reads MDHEN; CDR2 reads SYDVKM. There are 18 residues in the CDR3. Trimming removed 3 bases from V and 5 bases from J; junction bases left unmatched: 14. CDR3 residues: CASSFEGLAGLGGHEQYF. The CDR3 DNA is TGTGCCAGCAGTTTCGAGGGACTAGCGGGCCTAGGGGGGCACGAGCAGTACTTC.

The chain combines TRBV24-1 with TRBJ1-1; the D is unclear. V lost 3 bases to trimming and J lost 0 bases, with 4 bases between them. The CDR3 is made up of 13 amino acids. Germline CDR1 reads KGHDR; CDR2 reads SFDVKD. The CDR3 nucleotides read TGTGCCACCAGTGATGCGCTGAACACTGAAGCTTTCTTT. Its translation: CATSDALNTEAFF.

This clonotype appeared once. This may be a read error: a much more frequent sequence differs by one nucleotide. This sequence joins TRBV5-6 and TRBJ2-4, with D perhaps TRBD1 (6 bases). The CDR3 extends over 13 amino acids. Germline CDR1 SGHDT, CDR2 YYEEEE. For the CDR3, the DNA is TGTGCCAACAGCTTGGACAGAGAAAACATTCAGTACTTC. It translates to CANSLDRENIQYF.

This clonotype was detected ten times or more. The V call is TRBV6-5, the J call TRBJ1-1, with 7 nucleotides matching TRBD1. J lost 7 bases, V lost 5 bases, and 7 bases had no gene match. The CDR3 length is 13 residues. Germline lookup yields CDR1 MNHEY and CDR2 SVGAGI. The CDR3 reads CASSPSTGFEAFF. The DNA for the CDR3 is TGTGCCAGCAGTCCCTCGACAGGGTTTGAAGCTTTCTTT.

This clonotype was detected ten times or more. The CDR3 protein is CASSRTVLAKNIQYF. The CDR3 DNA follows: TGTGCCAGCAGTAGGACAGTGTTAGCCAAAAACATTCAGTACTTC. This sequence joins TRBV2 and TRBJ2-4; TRBD1 is a possible D gene (6 bases). Per germline, CDR1 SNHLY and CDR2 FYNNEI. This CDR3 region has 15 residues. The ends were cut back, 5 bases at V and 0 bases at J, with 11 bases in the middle.

In regard to this clonotype: A much larger clone is a single base away; this may be a read error. This chain connects TRBV20-1 to TRBJ2-3; D is ambiguous. V was cut by 7 bases and J by 7 bases, with 12 bases left in between. Germline assignment: CDR1 DFQATT and CDR2 SNEGSKA (reference sequence). There are 11 residues in the CDR3. The CDR3 reads CSGKAANTQYF. The CDR3 region has the DNA TGCAGTGGAAAGGCCGCGAATACGCAGTATTTT.

This clonotype appeared many times. The chain links TRBV28 to TRBJ2-7; no reliable D call. Germline values: CDR1 MDHEN, CDR2 SYDVKM. This CDR3 region has 11 residues. The V gene lost 2 bases and the J gene lost 5 bases, with 4 bases spanning the gap. The CDR3 is CASSLVNEQYF. The CDR3 DNA reads as TGTGCCAGCAGTTTAGTCAACGAGCAGTACTTC.

This clonotype was picked up many times. V and J are TRBV5-1 and TRBJ2-2; D gene uncertain. The length of the CDR3 is 14 residues. Trimming cost V 0 bases and J 3 bases, with 6 bases left between them. The germline gives CDR1 SGHRS, CDR2 YFSETQ. This CDR3 reads CASSLAIDTGELFF. In DNA, the CDR3 is TGCGCCAGCAGCTTGGCCATTGACACCGGGGAGCTGTTTTTT.